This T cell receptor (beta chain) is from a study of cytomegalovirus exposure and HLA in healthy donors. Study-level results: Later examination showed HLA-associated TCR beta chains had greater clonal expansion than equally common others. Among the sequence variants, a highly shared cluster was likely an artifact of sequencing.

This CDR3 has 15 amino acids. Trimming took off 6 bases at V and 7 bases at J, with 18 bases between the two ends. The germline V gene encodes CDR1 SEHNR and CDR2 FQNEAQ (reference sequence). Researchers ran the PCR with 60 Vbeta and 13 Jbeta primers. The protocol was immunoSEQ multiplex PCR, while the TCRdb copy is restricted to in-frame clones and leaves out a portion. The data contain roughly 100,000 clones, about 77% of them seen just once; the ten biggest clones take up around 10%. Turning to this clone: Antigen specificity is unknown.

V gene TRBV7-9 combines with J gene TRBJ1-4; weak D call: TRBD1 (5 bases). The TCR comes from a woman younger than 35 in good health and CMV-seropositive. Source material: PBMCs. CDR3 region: CASRPPGGPFEKLFF. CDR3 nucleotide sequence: TGTGCCAGCAGGCCACCCGGGGGACCGTTTGAAAAACTGTTTTTT.